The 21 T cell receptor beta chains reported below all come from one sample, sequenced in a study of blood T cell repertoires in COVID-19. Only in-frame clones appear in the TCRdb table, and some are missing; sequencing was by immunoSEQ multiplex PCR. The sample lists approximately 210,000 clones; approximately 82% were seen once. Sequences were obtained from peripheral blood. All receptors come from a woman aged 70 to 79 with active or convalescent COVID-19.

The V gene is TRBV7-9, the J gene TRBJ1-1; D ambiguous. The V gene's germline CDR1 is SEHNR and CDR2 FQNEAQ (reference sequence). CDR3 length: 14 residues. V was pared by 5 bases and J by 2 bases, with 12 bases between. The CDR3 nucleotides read TGTGCCAGCAGCCCCCCCCCACTCAACACTGAAGCTTTCTTT. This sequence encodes CASSPPPLNTEAFF.

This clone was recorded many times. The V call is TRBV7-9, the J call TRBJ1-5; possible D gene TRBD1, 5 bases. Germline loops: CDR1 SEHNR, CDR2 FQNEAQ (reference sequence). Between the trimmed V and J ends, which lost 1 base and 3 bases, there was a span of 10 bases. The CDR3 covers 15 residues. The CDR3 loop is CASSLGRGTNQPQHF. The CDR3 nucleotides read TGTGCCAGCAGCTTAGGTAGGGGCACCAATCAGCCCCAGCATTTT. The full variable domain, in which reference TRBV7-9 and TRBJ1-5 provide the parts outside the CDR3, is DTGVSQNPRHKITKRGQNVTFRCDPISEHNRLYWYRQTLGQGPEFLTYFQNEAQLEKSRLLSDRFSAERPKGSFSTLEIQRTEQGDSAMYLCASSLGRGTNQPQHFGDGTRLSIL.

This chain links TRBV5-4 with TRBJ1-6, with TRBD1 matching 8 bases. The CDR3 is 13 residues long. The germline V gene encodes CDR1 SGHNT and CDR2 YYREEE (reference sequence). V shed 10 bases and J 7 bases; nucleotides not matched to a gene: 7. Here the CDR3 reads CAYQGQANSPLHF. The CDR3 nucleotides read TGTGCCTATCAGGGACAGGCGAATTCACCCCTCCACTTT.

CDR3 sequence: CASSFWSGQPQHF. CDR3 bases: TGTGCCAGCAGCTTCTGGTCGGGTCAGCCCCAGCATTTT. The gene calls are TRBV7-2 and TRBJ1-5, with D hard to call. Trimming removed 3 bases from V and 6 bases from J, with 9 bases in between. Germline V lookup: CDR1 SGHTA, CDR2 FQGNSA. The CDR3 extends over 13 amino acids. Filled out from reference TRBV7-2 and TRBJ1-5, the complete variable domain reads GAGVSQSPSNKVTEKGKDVELRCDPISGHTALYWYRQSLGQGLEFLIYFQGNSAPDKSGLPSDRFSAERTGGSVSTLTIQRTQQEDSAVYLCASSFWSGQPQHFGDGTRLSIL.

CDR3 amino acids: CASSYGGVDTQYF. In DNA form, the CDR3 reads TGTGCCAGCAGCTACGGGGGGGTGGATACGCAGTATTTT. This sequence joins TRBV7-9 and TRBJ2-3; 8 bases are shared with TRBD2. CDR3 length equals 13 residues. From germline, CDR1 is SEHNR and CDR2 FQNEAQ (reference sequence). With 4 bases clipped from V and 6 bases from J, the junction kept 3 bases outside the gene matches.

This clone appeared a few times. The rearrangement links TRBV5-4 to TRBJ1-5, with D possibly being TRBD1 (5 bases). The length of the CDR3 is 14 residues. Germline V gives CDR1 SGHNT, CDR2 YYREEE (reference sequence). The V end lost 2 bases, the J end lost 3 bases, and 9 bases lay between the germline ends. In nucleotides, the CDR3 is TGTGCCAGCAGCTTACCAGGGCCCAATCAGCCCCAGCATTTT. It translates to CASSLPGPNQPQHF.

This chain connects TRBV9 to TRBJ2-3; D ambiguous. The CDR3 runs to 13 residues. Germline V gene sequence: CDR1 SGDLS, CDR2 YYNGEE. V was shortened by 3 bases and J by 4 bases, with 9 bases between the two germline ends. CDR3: CASSASSSDTQYF. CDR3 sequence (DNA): TGTGCCAGCAGCGCTAGTAGTTCAGATACGCAGTATTTT. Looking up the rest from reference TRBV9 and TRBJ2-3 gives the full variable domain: DSGVTQTPKHLITATGQRVTLRCSPRSGDLSVYWYQQSLDQGLQFLIQYYNGEERAKGNILERFSAQQFPDLHSELNLSSLELGDSALYFCASSASSSDTQYFGPGTRLTVL.

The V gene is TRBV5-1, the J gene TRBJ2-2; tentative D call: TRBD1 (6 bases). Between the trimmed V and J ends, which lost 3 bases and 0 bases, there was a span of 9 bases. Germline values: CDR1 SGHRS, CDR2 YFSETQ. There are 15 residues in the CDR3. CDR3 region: CASSSGAPNTGELFF. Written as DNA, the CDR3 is TGCGCCAGCAGCTCAGGGGCACCGAACACCGGGGAGCTGTTTTTT.

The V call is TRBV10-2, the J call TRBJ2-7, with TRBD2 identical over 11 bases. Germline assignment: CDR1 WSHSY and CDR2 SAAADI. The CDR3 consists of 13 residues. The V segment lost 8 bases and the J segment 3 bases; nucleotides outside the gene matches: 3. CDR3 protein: CASLLAGGYEQYF. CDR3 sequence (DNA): TGCGCCAGCCTCCTAGCGGGGGGCTACGAGCAGTACTTC.

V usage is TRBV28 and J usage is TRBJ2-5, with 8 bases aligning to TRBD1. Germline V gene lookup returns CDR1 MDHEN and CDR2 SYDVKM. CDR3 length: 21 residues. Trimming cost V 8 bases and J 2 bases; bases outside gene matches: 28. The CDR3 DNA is TGTGCCAGCCGAATCGCCACGGGCAGGGGGCGCAGTGGGACTGGACAAGAGACCCAGTACTTC. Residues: CASRIATGRGRSGTGQETQYF.

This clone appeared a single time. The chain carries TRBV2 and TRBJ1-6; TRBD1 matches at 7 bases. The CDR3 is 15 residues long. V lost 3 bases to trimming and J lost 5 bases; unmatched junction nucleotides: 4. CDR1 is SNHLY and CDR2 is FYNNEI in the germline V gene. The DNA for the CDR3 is TGTGCCAGCAGTGACAGGGGGAAAGATAATTCACCCCTCCACTTT. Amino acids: CASSDRGKDNSPLHF.

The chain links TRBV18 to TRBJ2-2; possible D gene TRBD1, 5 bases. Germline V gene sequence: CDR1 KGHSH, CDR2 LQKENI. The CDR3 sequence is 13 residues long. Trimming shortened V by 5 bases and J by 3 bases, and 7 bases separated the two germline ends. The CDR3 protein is CASSIRDTGELFF. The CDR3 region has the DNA TGTGCCAGCTCAATCAGGGACACCGGGGAGCTGTTTTTT.

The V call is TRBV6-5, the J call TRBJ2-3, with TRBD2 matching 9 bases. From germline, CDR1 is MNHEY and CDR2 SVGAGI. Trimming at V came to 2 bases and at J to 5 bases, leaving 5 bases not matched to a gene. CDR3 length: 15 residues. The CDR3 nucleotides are TGTGCCAGCAGTTACGTAGCGGGAGTTGTAGATACGCAGTATTTT. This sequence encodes CASSYVAGVVDTQYF.

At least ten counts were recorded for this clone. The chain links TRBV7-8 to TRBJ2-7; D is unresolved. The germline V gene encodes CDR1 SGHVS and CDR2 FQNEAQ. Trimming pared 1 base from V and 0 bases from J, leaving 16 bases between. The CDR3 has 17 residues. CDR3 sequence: CASSLVSGVDFSYEQYF. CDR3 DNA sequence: TGTGCCAGCAGCTTAGTTTCTGGAGTAGATTTCTCCTACGAGCAGTACTTC.

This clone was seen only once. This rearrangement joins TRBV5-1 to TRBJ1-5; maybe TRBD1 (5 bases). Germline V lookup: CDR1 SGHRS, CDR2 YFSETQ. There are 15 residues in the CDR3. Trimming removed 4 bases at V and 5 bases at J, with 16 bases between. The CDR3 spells CASSLGRSGDQPQHF. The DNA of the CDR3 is TGCGCCAGCAGCCTCGGACGGTCGGGGGATCAGCCCCAGCATTTT.

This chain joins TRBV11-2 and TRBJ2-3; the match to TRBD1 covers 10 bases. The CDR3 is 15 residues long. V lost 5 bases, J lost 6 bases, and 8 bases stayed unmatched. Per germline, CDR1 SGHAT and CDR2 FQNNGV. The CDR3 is CASSIRTGGSDTQYF. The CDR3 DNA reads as TGTGCCAGCAGCATAAGGACAGGGGGAAGTGATACGCAGTATTTT. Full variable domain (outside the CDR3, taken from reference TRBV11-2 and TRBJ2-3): EAGVAQSPRYKIIEKRQSVAFWCNPISGHATLYWYQQILGQGPKLLIQFQNNGVVDDSQLPKDRFSAERLKGVDSTLKIQPAKLEDSAVYLCASSIRTGGSDTQYFGPGTRLTVL.

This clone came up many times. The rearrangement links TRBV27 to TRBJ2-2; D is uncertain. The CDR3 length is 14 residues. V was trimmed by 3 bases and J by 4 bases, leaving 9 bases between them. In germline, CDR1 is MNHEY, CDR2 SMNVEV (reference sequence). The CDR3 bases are TGTGCCAGCAGTTTCGAGAGGCGCACCGGGGAGCTGTTTTTT. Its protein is CASSFERRTGELFF.

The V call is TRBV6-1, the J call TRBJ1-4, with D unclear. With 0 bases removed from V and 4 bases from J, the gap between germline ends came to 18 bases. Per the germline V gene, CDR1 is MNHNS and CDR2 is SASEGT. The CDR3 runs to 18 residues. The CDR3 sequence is CASSEALSWEGSNEKLFF. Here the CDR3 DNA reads TGTGCCAGCAGTGAAGCCTTAAGCTGGGAGGGAAGTAATGAAAAACTGTTTTTT.

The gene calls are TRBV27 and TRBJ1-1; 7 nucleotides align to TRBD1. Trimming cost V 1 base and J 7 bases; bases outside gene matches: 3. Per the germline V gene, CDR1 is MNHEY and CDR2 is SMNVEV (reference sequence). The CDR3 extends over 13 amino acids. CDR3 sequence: CASSLYRGREAFF. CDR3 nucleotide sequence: TGTGCCAGCAGTTTATACAGGGGTCGTGAAGCTTTCTTT.

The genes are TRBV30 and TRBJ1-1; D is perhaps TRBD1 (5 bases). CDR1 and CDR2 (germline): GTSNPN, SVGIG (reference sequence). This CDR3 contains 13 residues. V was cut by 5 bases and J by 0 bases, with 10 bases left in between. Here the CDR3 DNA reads TGTGCCTGGGTGGGGCCCATGAACACTGAAGCTTTCTTT. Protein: CAWVGPMNTEAFF.

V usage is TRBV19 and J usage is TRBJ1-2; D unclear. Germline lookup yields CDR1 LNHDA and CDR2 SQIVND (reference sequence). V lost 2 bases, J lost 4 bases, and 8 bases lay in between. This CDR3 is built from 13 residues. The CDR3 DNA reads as TGTGCCAGTAGTATACAACAGCTCTATGGCTACACCTTC. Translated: CASSIQQLYGYTF.